This record covers a single TCR beta chain. Its cognate antigen is unknown. These data come from a study of cytomegalovirus exposure and HLA in healthy donors. This PCR relied on a set of 60 Vbeta primers and 13 Jbeta primers. The protocol was immunoSEQ multiplex PCR, while the TCRdb copy is restricted to in-frame clones and leaves out a portion. The data show fewer than 150,000 clones, with about 72% seen just once and about 16% held by the top ten. The study's findings and limits: In a later analysis, 16,951 TCR beta sequences were associated with HLA alleles at 0.05 false discovery rate.

What was sequenced was PBMCs. The origin of this receptor is a man between 50 and 59 years old in good health and CMV-seropositive.

Written as DNA, the CDR3 is TGTGCCAGCAGCTTACCGACAGGGGGCCTCTCCTACGAGCAGTACTTC. This sequence encodes CASSLPTGGLSYEQYF. This chain uses TRBV7-8 with TRBJ2-7, with 10 bases that match TRBD1. The CDR3 loop spans 16 amino acids. Germline V gene data show CDR1 as SGHVS and CDR2 as FQNEAQ. Unmatched junction bases numbered 4, after V lost 2 bases and J lost 0 bases.